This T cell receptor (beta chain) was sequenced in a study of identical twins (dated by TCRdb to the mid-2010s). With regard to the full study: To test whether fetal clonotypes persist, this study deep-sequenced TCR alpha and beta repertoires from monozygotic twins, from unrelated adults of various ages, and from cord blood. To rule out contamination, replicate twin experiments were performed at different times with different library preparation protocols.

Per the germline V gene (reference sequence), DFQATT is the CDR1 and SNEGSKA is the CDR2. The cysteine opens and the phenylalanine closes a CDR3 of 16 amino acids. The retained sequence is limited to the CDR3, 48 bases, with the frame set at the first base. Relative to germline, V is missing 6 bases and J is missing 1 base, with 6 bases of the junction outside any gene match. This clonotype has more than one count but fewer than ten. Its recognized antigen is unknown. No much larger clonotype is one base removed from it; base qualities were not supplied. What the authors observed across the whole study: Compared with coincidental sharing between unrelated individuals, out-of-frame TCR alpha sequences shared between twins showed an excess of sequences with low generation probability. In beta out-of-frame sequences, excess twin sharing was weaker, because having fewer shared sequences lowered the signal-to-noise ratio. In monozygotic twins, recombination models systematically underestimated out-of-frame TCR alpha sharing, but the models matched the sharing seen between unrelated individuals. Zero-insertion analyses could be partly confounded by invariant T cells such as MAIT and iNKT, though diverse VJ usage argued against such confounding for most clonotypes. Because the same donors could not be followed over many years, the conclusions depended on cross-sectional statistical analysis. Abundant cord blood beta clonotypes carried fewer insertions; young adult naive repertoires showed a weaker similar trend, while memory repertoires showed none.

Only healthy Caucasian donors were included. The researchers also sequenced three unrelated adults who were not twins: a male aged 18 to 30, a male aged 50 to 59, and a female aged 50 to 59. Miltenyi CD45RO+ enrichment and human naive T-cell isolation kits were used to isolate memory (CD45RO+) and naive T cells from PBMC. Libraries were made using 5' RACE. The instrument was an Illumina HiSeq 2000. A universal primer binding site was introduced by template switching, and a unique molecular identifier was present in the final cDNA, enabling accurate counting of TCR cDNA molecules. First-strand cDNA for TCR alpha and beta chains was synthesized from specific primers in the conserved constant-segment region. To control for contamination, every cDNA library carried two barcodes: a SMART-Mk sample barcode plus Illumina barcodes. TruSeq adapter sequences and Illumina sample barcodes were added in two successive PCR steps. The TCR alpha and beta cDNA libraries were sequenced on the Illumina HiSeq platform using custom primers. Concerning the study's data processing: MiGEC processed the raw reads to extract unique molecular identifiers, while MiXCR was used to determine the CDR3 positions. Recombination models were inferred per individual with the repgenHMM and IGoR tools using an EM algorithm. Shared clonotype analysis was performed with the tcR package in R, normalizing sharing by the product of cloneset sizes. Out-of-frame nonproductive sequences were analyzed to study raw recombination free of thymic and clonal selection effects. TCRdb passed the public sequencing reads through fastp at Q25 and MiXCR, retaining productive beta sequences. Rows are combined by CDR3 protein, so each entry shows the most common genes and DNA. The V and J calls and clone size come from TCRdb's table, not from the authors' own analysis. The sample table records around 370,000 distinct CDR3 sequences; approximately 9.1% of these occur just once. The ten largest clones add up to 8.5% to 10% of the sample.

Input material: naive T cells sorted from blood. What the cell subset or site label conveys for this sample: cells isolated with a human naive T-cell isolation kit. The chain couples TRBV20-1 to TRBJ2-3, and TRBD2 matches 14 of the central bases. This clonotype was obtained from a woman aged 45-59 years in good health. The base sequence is TGCAGTGCAACGGGACTAGCGGGAGTGGGCACAGATACGCAGTATTTT. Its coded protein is CSATGLAGVGTDTQYF.